Listed here are 11 T cell receptor beta chains from one sample, sequenced in a study of T cells in Graves' hyperthyroidism and ophthalmopathy. Using RNA transcripts as the source, TCR beta CDR3 regions were amplified. Researchers ran a first-round RT-PCR on the TCR CDR3 using the HTBI primer set. TCRdb processed the multiplex PCR reads anew with MiXCR; each CDR3 protein has one entry. The sample yields roughly 740,000 distinct CDR3 sequences, over 15% seen once. Sequenced sample: blood. The origin of the receptors is a young man with Graves' hyperthyroidism.

This clonotype appeared many times. The chain links TRBV6-5 to TRBJ1-1; D gene unclear. Looked up from germline, CDR1 is MNHEY and CDR2 is SVGAGI. This CDR3 is built from 14 residues. With 2 bases removed from V and 1 base from J, the gap between germline ends came to 8 bases. The CDR3 nucleotides are TGTGCCAGCAGTTACAAGGGTTGGAACACTGAAGCTTTCTTT. This codes for CASSYKGWNTEAFF.

The chain links TRBV20-1 to TRBJ1-4; D is unresolved. Germline CDR1 and CDR2: DFQATT and SNEGSKA (reference sequence). CDR3 length: 13 residues. V lost 5 bases, J lost 7 bases, and 14 bases lay in between. CDR3 residues: CSARALTGEKLFF. The CDR3 nucleotides read TGCAGTGCTCGGGCCCTGACGGGTGAAAAACTGTTTTTT.

The V and J genes are TRBV6-2 or TRBV6-3 and TRBJ2-7; D is uncertain. CDR1 is MNHEY, CDR2 SVGEGT, per germline. The CDR3 is made up of 14 amino acids. Trimming shortened V by 0 bases and J by 0 bases, and 6 bases separated the two germline ends. CDR3 sequence reads: CASSYSHSSYEQYF. CDR3 sequence (DNA): TGTGCCAGCAGTTACTCCCATAGCTCCTACGAGCAGTACTTC.

V usage is TRBV6-1 and J usage is TRBJ2-1; D assignment may be TRBD1 or TRBD2 (6 bases each). The CDR3 contains 14 residues. The germline CDR1 and CDR2 sequences are MNHNS and SASEGT. Trimming removed 5 bases at V and 7 bases at J, with 15 bases between. The CDR3 DNA reads as TGTGCCAGCAGTATGAAGGGGGGAAAAAATGAGCAGTTCTTC. Its protein product is CASSMKGGKNEQFF.

This clonotype was seen many times. Being one base from a much bigger clone, this may be a read error. The rearrangement joins TRBV11-2 to TRBJ2-7; 7 bases are a match to TRBD1. This CDR3 spans 12 amino acids. V dropped 6 bases and J dropped 3; count of bases not matched to a gene: 2. Germline values: CDR1 SGHAT, CDR2 FQNNGV. The CDR3 here is CASRRQGYEQYF. For the CDR3, the DNA is TGTGCCAGCAGACGACAGGGCTACGAGCAGTACTTC.

This clonotype was observed at least ten times. The V gene is TRBV28, the J gene TRBJ2-7; D possibly uses TRBD1 or TRBD2 (6 bases each). The V gene lost 6 bases and the J gene lost 6 bases, with 24 bases spanning the gap. Germline CDR1 MDHEN, CDR2 SYDVKM. The length of the CDR3 is 16 residues. DNA for the CDR3: TGTGCCAGCAGAACCCCCTCGGCGGGACAAGTCTCCGAGCAGTACTTC. Protein product: CASRTPSAGQVSEQYF.

In its sample, this clonotype was seen many times. CDR3 sequence: CASSLLAGGSSEQYF. The CDR3 nucleotides are TGTGCCAGCAGCTTACTAGCGGGAGGTTCGTCCGAGCAGTACTTC. V gene TRBV7-2 combines with J gene TRBJ2-7; 11 bases are a match to TRBD2. CDR3 length: 15 residues. V trimming: 2 bases; J trimming: 6 bases; junction bases outside the gene matches: 6. Looked up from germline, CDR1 is SGHTA and CDR2 is FQGNSA.

This chain connects TRBV10-3 to TRBJ1-1, with D uncertain. The V and J ends lost 5 bases and 4 bases respectively, with 11 bases between them. The CDR3 has 13 amino acids. Germline CDR1 ENHRY, CDR2 SYGVKD. The CDR3 reads CAISPTRGTEAFF. CDR3 DNA sequence: TGTGCCATCAGTCCCACGCGGGGCACTGAAGCTTTCTTT.

In its sample, this clonotype was seen many times. The genes are TRBV5-1 and TRBJ2-5; no reliable D call. V was shortened by 0 bases and J by 4 bases, with 13 bases between the two germline ends. The CDR3 sequence is 15 residues long. Germline CDR1 is SGHRS and CDR2 is YFSETQ. CDR3 in amino acids: CASSLGLTIRETQYF. CDR3 nucleotide sequence: TGCGCCAGCAGCTTGGGACTGACAATCAGAGAGACCCAGTACTTC.

In regard to this clonotype: Since a much larger clone is just one base distant, this may be a read error. CDR3 nucleotides: TGTGCCAGCAGCACCCAGGACAGTATGAACACTGAAGCTTTCTTT. Its protein product is CASSTQDSMNTEAFF. The J gene is TRBJ1-1, the V gene TRBV7-3; TRBD1 is a possible D gene (6 bases). The CDR3 totals 15 residues. With 5 bases removed from V and 0 bases from J, the gap between germline ends came to 13 bases. Germline V gives CDR1 SGHTA, CDR2 FQGTGA.

The rearrangement joins TRBV9 to TRBJ2-2, with D tentatively TRBD1 or TRBD2 (5 bases each). V was clipped by 2 bases and J by 7 bases, with 12 bases between them. CDR1 is SGDLS and CDR2 is YYNGEE in the germline V gene. The CDR3 extends over 14 amino acids. The CDR3 sequence is CASSVGRPGGELFF. CDR3 nucleotide sequence: TGTGCCAGCAGCGTGGGACGTCCCGGCGGGGAGCTGTTTTTT.